The 26 T cell receptor beta chains listed next were all sequenced from one sample in a study of blood T cell repertoires in COVID-19. Here immunoSEQ multiplex PCR was the method, and the copy in TCRdb shows in-frame clones only, minus some. The sample holds under 20,000 clones; roughly 93% are singletons and the top ten take about 5.8%. The specimen was peripheral blood. Receptors originate from a human donor in a cohort sampled during active COVID-19.

The chain uses TRBV5-4 and TRBJ1-1, with D uncertain. The CDR3 totals 12 residues. Germline CDR1 is SGHNT and CDR2 is YYREEE (reference sequence). Trimming pared 7 bases from V and 1 base from J, leaving 8 bases between. The CDR3: CASGNGNTEAFF. CDR3 in DNA: TGTGCCAGCGGTAACGGGAACACTGAAGCTTTCTTT.

This clone was picked up one time. The chain joins TRBV27 to TRBJ2-4; 10 nucleotides line up with TRBD1. The CDR3 covers 15 residues. V was clipped by 6 bases and J by 10 bases; unmatched bases: 12. CDR1 and CDR2 (germline): MNHEY, SMNVEV (reference sequence). As DNA, the CDR3 is TGTGCCAGCAGCCACTCTCGACAGGGGGCGCGGATTCAGTACTTC. It codes for CASSHSRQGARIQYF.

The genes are TRBV19 and TRBJ2-1; perhaps TRBD2 as D (5 bases). V was clipped by 7 bases and J by 7 bases, with 17 bases between them. Germline V lookup: CDR1 LNHDA, CDR2 SQIVND (reference sequence). The CDR3 spans 14 residues. CDR3 in amino acids: CASTKIGLINEQFF. CDR3 DNA: TGTGCCAGTACCAAAATTGGACTTATTAATGAGCAGTTCTTC.

In nucleotides, the CDR3 is TGTGCCAGCAGCTTGGAACAGAAAAATCAGCCCCAGCATTTT. Translating it yields CASSLEQKNQPQHF. This chain links TRBV7-2 with TRBJ1-5, with D unclear. CDR3 length equals 14 residues. V gave up 3 bases and J gave up 4 bases, with 10 bases separating them. The germline gives CDR1 SGHTA, CDR2 FQGNSA.

The chain combines TRBV27 with TRBJ2-7; 7 nucleotides match TRBD1. Germline CDR1 reads MNHEY; CDR2 reads SMNVEV (reference sequence). CDR3 length equals 15 residues. V was pared by 6 bases and J by 2 bases, with 10 bases of the junction left unmatched. CDR3 sequence reads: CASSLRQGAPYEQYF. In DNA, the CDR3 is TGTGCCAGCAGCCTTCGACAGGGTGCTCCCTACGAGCAGTACTTC.

The rearrangement links TRBV3-1 (or the pseudogene TRBV3-2) to TRBJ2-3; D is possibly TRBD2 (7 bases). Germline CDR1 is LGHDT and CDR2 is YNNKEL (reference sequence). V was trimmed by 2 bases and J by 8 bases, leaving 20 bases between them. The CDR3 runs to 16 residues. DNA of the CDR3: TGTGCCAGCAGCCAACCGTGGAGGGGGGGCAGAGGTACGCAGTATTTT. This translates into CASSQPWRGGRGTQYF.

The DNA for the CDR3 is TGTGCCAGCAGTTTACTGGGACTAGCGCCTAAGGTTCCCTACGAGCAGTACTTC. It codes for CASSLLGLAPKVPYEQYF. The V gene is TRBV28, the J gene TRBJ2-7; 10 bases agree with TRBD2. There are 18 residues in the CDR3. After removal of 2 bases from V and 2 bases from J, the junction contained 12 bases not matched to a gene. Germline-derived CDR1 and CDR2 are MDHEN and SYDVKM.

The gene calls are TRBV4-1 and TRBJ1-2; D not certain. The CDR3 totals 15 residues. From germline, CDR1 is MGHRA and CDR2 YSYEKL. V lost 1 base to trimming and J lost 3 bases, with 12 bases between them. CDR3 sequence (DNA): TGCGCCAGCAGCCAAGTCTTGAGGGAGGACTATGGCTACACCTTC. This sequence encodes CASSQVLREDYGYTF.

The chain links TRBV9 to TRBJ1-1; tentative D call: TRBD1 (6 bases). The CDR3 spans 14 residues. Germline CDR1 SGDLS, CDR2 YYNGEE. Trimming took 3 bases from V and 2 from J, leaving 11 bases between them. DNA for the CDR3: TGTGCCAGCAGCGGACAGGTTTCCAACACTGAAGCTTTCTTT. Amino acid sequence: CASSGQVSNTEAFF.

The V gene is TRBV3-1 (or the pseudogene TRBV3-2), the J gene TRBJ1-2; 8 bases match TRBD1. Germline CDR1 and CDR2: LGHDT and YNNKEL (reference sequence). J gave up 0 bases and V 7 bases, and 4 bases lay outside the gene matches. The CDR3 is 14 residues long. The CDR3 loop is CASKRQGTNYGYTF. The CDR3 bases are TGTGCCAGCAAAAGACAGGGGACTAACTATGGCTACACCTTC.

The chain carries TRBV15 and TRBJ2-1; 11 bases align to TRBD2. V shed 0 bases and J 8 bases; nucleotides not matched to a gene: 18. The CDR3 has 20 amino acids. CDR1 is LNHNV and CDR2 is YYDKDF in the germline V gene (reference sequence). As DNA, the CDR3 is TGTGCCACCAGCAGAGATCTAGGAGGCCTTAGCGGGAGGGCCTCCTATGAGCAGTTCTTC. Amino acids: CATSRDLGGLSGRASYEQFF.

The gene calls are TRBV28 and TRBJ2-7, with TRBD2 as a possible D gene (5 bases). This CDR3 has 14 residues. Trimming shortened V by 7 bases and J by 3 bases, and 16 bases separated the two germline ends. Looked up from germline, CDR1 is MDHEN and CDR2 is SYDVKM. The CDR3 spells CASTSYLRDYEQYF. The CDR3 nucleotides read TGTGCCAGCACATCCTATCTCCGGGACTACGAGCAGTACTTC.

The rearrangement links TRBV30 to TRBJ2-5; no firm D call. CDR1 GTSNPN and CDR2 SVGIG come from the germline V gene (reference sequence). The CDR3 length is 15 residues. V dropped 0 bases and J dropped 2 bases, with 13 bases sitting between them. CDR3 in DNA: TGTGCCTGGAGTGTAGTGGGCGCCATACAAGAGACCCAGTACTTC. Its protein product is CAWSVVGAIQETQYF.

J is TRBJ2-7 and V is TRBV3-1 (or the pseudogene TRBV3-2); 12 bases are a match to TRBD2. The junction had 16 bases not matched to a gene; V was cut back by 3 bases and J by 7 bases. The CDR3 totals 18 residues. From germline, CDR1 is LGHDT and CDR2 YNNKEL (reference sequence). In DNA, the CDR3 is TGTGCCAGCAGCCAGGACCTAGCGGGAGGGCCGTTTTTGAGTGAGCAGTACTTC. This codes for CASSQDLAGGPFLSEQYF.

The rearrangement uses TRBV18 and TRBJ1-2; 7 positions match TRBD1. The CDR3 consists of 13 residues. Trimming took 2 bases from V and 9 from J; bases not matched to a gene: 6. Germline CDR1 and CDR2: KGHSH and LQKENI. In DNA, the CDR3 is TGTGCCAGCTCACCAGGAGGGGGCGCGAGCTACACCTTC. Translated, it gives CASSPGGGASYTF.

This clone was found once. The chain has TRBV6-5 and TRBJ1-3, with D tentatively TRBD1 (6 bases). The CDR3 loop spans 14 amino acids. Looked up from germline, CDR1 is MNHEY and CDR2 is SVGAGI. V dropped 8 bases and J dropped 1 base, with 12 bases sitting between them. The CDR3 spells CASSYRDSGNTIYF. In DNA form, the CDR3 reads TGTGCCAGCTCTTACAGGGATTCTGGAAACACCATATATTTT.

This rearrangement joins TRBV4-1 to TRBJ2-7; 9 nucleotides line up with TRBD1. The CDR3 is 16 amino acids. Per the germline V gene, CDR1 is MGHRA and CDR2 is YSYEKL. With 4 bases clipped from V and 3 bases from J, the junction kept 10 bases outside the gene matches. Here the CDR3 DNA reads TGCGCCAGCAGCCTCGCCCAGGGACAGGGTTACTACGAGCAGTACTTC. Its translation is CASSLAQGQGYYEQYF.

V is TRBV19 and J is TRBJ1-5; D call uncertain. The germline V gene encodes CDR1 LNHDA and CDR2 SQIVND (reference sequence). Trimming shortened V by 7 bases and J by 11 bases, and 18 bases separated the two germline ends. The CDR3 loop spans 13 amino acids. The CDR3 loop is CASTAGIGRSQHF. Written as DNA, the CDR3 is TGTGCCAGTACGGCCGGGATCGGGCGGTCCCAGCATTTT.

This clone was picked up a small number of times. The rearrangement links TRBV7-6 to TRBJ1-1, with 8 bases fitting TRBD1. The germline V gene encodes CDR1 SGHVS and CDR2 FNYEAQ. V shed 5 bases, J shed 6 bases, and the junction held 2 bases outside the gene matches. The length of the CDR3 is 12 residues. The CDR3: CASSRTGSEAFF. The DNA of the CDR3 is TGTGCCAGCAGCCGGACAGGGTCTGAAGCTTTCTTT.

The chain carries TRBV4-1 and TRBJ2-4; no reliable D call. The CDR3 is made up of 15 amino acids. V lost 0 bases and J lost 0, with 6 bases in between. Germline CDR1 MGHRA, CDR2 YSYEKL. The CDR3 nucleotides read TGCGCCAGCAGCCAAGAGGGCCTAGCCAAAAACATTCAGTACTTC. Amino acids: CASSQEGLAKNIQYF.

The V gene is TRBV4-2, the J gene TRBJ2-4; 10 bases map to TRBD2. The germline V gene encodes CDR1 LGHNA and CDR2 YNFKEQ. The CDR3 has 15 amino acids. J lost 6 bases, V lost 4 bases, and 6 bases had no gene match. CDR3: CASSPEAGGLNIQYF. CDR3 nucleotides: TGTGCCAGCAGCCCAGAAGCGGGAGGGTTAAACATTCAGTACTTC.

This chain joins TRBV11-2 and TRBJ2-7; 8 bases are shared with TRBD2. CDR3 length equals 15 residues. Germline values: CDR1 SGHAT, CDR2 FQNNGV. With V trimmed by 1 base and J by 2 bases, 4 bases remained unmatched. The CDR3 DNA is TGTGCCAGCAGCTTAGGCCGGGGGGGTCCCTACGAGCAGTACTTC. Amino acids: CASSLGRGGPYEQYF.

This CDR3 reads CAANRVPSTDTQYF. The CDR3, as DNA: TGTGCCGCCAACAGGGTACCAAGCACAGATACGCAGTATTTT. V usage is TRBV24-1 and J usage is TRBJ2-3; a possible D gene is TRBD1 (6 bases). Trimming left V 12 bases short and J 0 bases short, with 15 bases between. The CDR3 is 14 amino acids. Germline V gives CDR1 KGHDR, CDR2 SFDVKD.

The chain combines TRBV27 with TRBJ1-1; weak D call: TRBD1 (5 bases). With 5 bases removed from V and 1 base from J, the gap between germline ends came to 14 bases. Germline V CDR1 and CDR2: MNHEY, SMNVEV (reference sequence). This CDR3 has 15 amino acids. The CDR3 sequence is CASSPSGWRNTEAFF. DNA of the CDR3: TGTGCCAGCAGTCCCTCAGGGTGGAGGAACACTGAAGCTTTCTTT.

The rearrangement uses TRBV13 and TRBJ2-1, with 9 positions matching TRBD2. CDR3 length: 15 residues. With V trimmed by 3 bases and J by 4 bases, 4 bases remained unmatched. Germline lookup yields CDR1 PRHDT and CDR2 FYEKMQ (reference sequence). The CDR3 DNA reads as TGTGCCAGCAGCTTTAGCGGGGGAGTTTACAATGAGCAGTTCTTC. It specifies CASSFSGGVYNEQFF.

This clone was detected only once. The CDR3 nucleotides are TGCGCCAGCAGCTTCATGCCTGCTAGCGGAGGCTACGAGCAGTACTTC. Translated: CASSFMPASGGYEQYF. The chain has TRBV5-1 and TRBJ2-7; 7 nucleotides line up with TRBD2. Unmatched junction bases numbered 11, after V lost 2 bases and J lost 3 bases. CDR3 size: 16 residues. Germline loops: CDR1 SGHRS, CDR2 YFSETQ. The full variable domain, completed using reference TRBV5-1 and TRBJ2-7, is KAGVTQTPRYLIKTRGQQVTLSCSPISGHRSVSWYQQTPGQGLQFLFEYFSETQRNKGNFPGRFSGRQFSNSRSEMNVSTLELGDSALYLCASSFMPASGGYEQYFGPGTRLTVT.